These 5 T cell receptor beta chains originate from one sample sequenced in a study of cytomegalovirus exposure and HLA in healthy donors. The protocol was immunoSEQ multiplex PCR, while the TCRdb copy is restricted to in-frame clones and leaves out a portion. Of 90,000 to 130,000 clones in the sample, under 97% were seen once. Sequencing used PBMCs. The receptors come from a woman aged 18-29 years in good health and CMV-seronegative.

The V gene is TRBV7-9, the J gene TRBJ2-3; tentative D call: TRBD2 (5 bases). The CDR3 extends over 15 amino acids. V was trimmed by 5 bases and J by 1 base, leaving 13 bases between them. CDR1 and CDR2 (germline): SEHNR, FQNEAQ (reference sequence). CDR3 nucleotides: TGTGCCAGCAGCAGGTCGGTGGGAGGCACAGATACGCAGTATTTT. Amino acids: CASSRSVGGTDTQYF.

The chain carries TRBV5-6 and TRBJ2-5, with 10 positions matching TRBD2. The germline CDR1 and CDR2 sequences are SGHDT and YYEEEE. This CDR3 has 15 amino acids. Trimming at V came to 1 base and at J to 5 bases, leaving 5 bases not matched to a gene. CDR3 nucleotides: TGTGCCAGCAGCTTGTCTAGCGGGGGCTGGGAGACCCAGTACTTC. Residues: CASSLSSGGWETQYF.

The rearrangement joins TRBV6-5 to TRBJ1-4; 9 bases align to TRBD1. Germline CDR1 reads MNHEY; CDR2 reads SVGAGI. CDR3 length: 12 residues. V gave up 6 bases and J gave up 7 bases; unmatched junction bases: 0. Here the CDR3 DNA reads TGTGCCAGCAGGGACAGGGGTGAAAAACTGTTTTTT. Translation: CASRDRGEKLFF.

The chain couples TRBV7-9 to TRBJ2-7, with TRBD1 identical over 9 bases. CDR1 and CDR2 from the germline V gene are SEHNR and FQNEAQ (reference sequence). The CDR3 has 15 amino acids. With V trimmed by 0 bases and J by 4 bases, 4 bases remained unmatched. CDR3 residues: CASSLAAGTGYEQYF. Here the CDR3 DNA reads TGTGCCAGCAGCTTAGCTGCCGGGACAGGGTACGAGCAGTACTTC. The variable domain in full, with the rest retrieved from reference TRBV7-9 and TRBJ2-7, is DTGVSQNPRHKITKRGQNVTFRCDPISEHNRLYWYRQTLGQGPEFLTYFQNEAQLEKSRLLSDRFSAERPKGSFSTLEIQRTEQGDSAMYLCASSLAAGTGYEQYFGPGTRLTVT.

This clone was picked up one time. The J gene is TRBJ2-7, the V gene TRBV5-4; 11 positions match TRBD1. Germline trimming cut 0 bases from V and 6 bases from J; bases unmatched to any gene: 14. This CDR3 region has 18 residues. Germline assignment: CDR1 SGHNT and CDR2 YYREEE (reference sequence). The CDR3 DNA reads as TGTGCCAGCAGCTTGGACCTAATGTCCGGGACAGGGGGAGGCGAGCAGTACTTC. Amino acid sequence: CASSLDLMSGTGGGEQYF.